The 17 T cell receptor beta chains listed next were all sequenced from one sample in a study of a mutant IDH1 vaccine in newly diagnosed glioma. Method: immunoSEQ multiplex PCR; TCRdb's copy keeps in-frame clones and lacks some. The data show 75,000 to 100,000 clones, roughly 80% seen once. Noted time point: baseline, week 1 (first vaccination visit). Treatment described: pre-vaccination baseline after standard-of-care therapy. This material consisted of PBMCs, taken from a glioma patient treated with radiotherapy, temozolomide or both. These receptors originate from a middle-aged man with glioma. Some clones in this sample may be carry-over from other donors' samples.

V and J are TRBV2 and TRBJ2-3, with D unclear. In germline, CDR1 is SNHLY, CDR2 FYNNEI. V shed 4 bases and J shed 7 bases, with 9 bases lying between them. CDR3 length equals 12 residues. DNA of the CDR3: TGTGCCAGCAGTGTGTTAAAAAATACGCAGTATTTT. Encoded protein: CASSVLKNTQYF.

V is TRBV5-1 and J is TRBJ1-5; no definite D call. V was cut by 2 bases and J by 7 bases, with 19 bases left in between. CDR1 and CDR2 from the germline V gene are SGHRS and YFSETQ. The CDR3 consists of 16 residues. Written as DNA, the CDR3 is TGCGCCAGCAGCTTTGGGCCGTCGGGCTCCGGACAGCCCCAGCATTTT. This translates into CASSFGPSGSGQPQHF.

This chain joins TRBV7-6 and TRBJ2-7, with D possibly being TRBD2 (7 bases). The germline V gene encodes CDR1 SGHVS and CDR2 FNYEAQ. V was cut by 3 bases and J by 6 bases, with 21 bases left in between. The CDR3 loop spans 16 amino acids. In nucleotides, the CDR3 is TGTGCCAGCAGCTTTGGGAATTTAGGGGGGGCAGGCGAGCAGTACTTC. Its translation is CASSFGNLGGAGEQYF.

This clone was counted only a few times. Here the CDR3 reads CASSYSMGSEAFF. In nucleotides, the CDR3 is TGTGCCAGCAGTTACTCGATGGGGTCTGAAGCTTTCTTT. The chain recombines TRBV6-5 with TRBJ1-1; D is ambiguous. Germline V gene sequence: CDR1 MNHEY, CDR2 SVGAGI. The V gene lost 0 bases and the J gene lost 6 bases, with 8 bases spanning the gap. CDR3 length equals 13 residues.

The rearrangement joins TRBV5-1 to TRBJ2-7; D is unresolved. There are 13 residues in the CDR3. Germline lookup yields CDR1 SGHRS and CDR2 YFSETQ. Trimming stripped 3 bases from V and 1 base from J, with 8 bases between. Written as DNA, the CDR3 is TGCGCCAGCAGCTCTCTAGTTTCCTACGAGCAGTACTTC. It specifies CASSSLVSYEQYF.

This chain links TRBV4-2 with TRBJ2-7; TRBD2 matches at 13 bases. Trimming cost V 0 bases and J 3 bases; bases outside gene matches: 8. Per the germline V gene, CDR1 is LGHNA and CDR2 is YNFKEQ. This CDR3 contains 18 residues. The CDR3: CASSQDGGGLAGIYEQYF. Here the CDR3 DNA reads TGTGCCAGCAGCCAAGATGGGGGGGGACTAGCGGGGATCTACGAGCAGTACTTC.

This chain links TRBV18 with TRBJ1-4; D remains unclear. V was shortened by 3 bases and J by 8 bases, with 10 bases between the two germline ends. The CDR3 is 13 amino acids. Looked up from germline, CDR1 is KGHSH and CDR2 is LQKENI. This chain's CDR3 is CASSPAGNEKLFF. CDR3 DNA: TGTGCCAGCTCACCGGCTGGTAACGAAAAACTGTTTTTT.

This chain connects TRBV19 to TRBJ2-2; D perhaps matches TRBD2 (6 bases). The CDR3 runs 15 residues. The V gene lost 5 bases and the J gene lost 2 bases, with 12 bases spanning the gap. Germline assignment: CDR1 LNHDA and CDR2 SQIVND (reference sequence). This CDR3 reads CASSPLGGNTGELFF. As DNA, the CDR3 is TGTGCCAGTAGTCCTTTGGGAGGAAACACCGGGGAGCTGTTTTTT.

The chain's CDR3 is CAWSDPRRAETQYF. Here the CDR3 DNA reads TGTGCCTGGAGTGACCCTCGGAGGGCTGAGACCCAGTACTTC. The rearrangement uses TRBV30 and TRBJ2-5; tentative D call: TRBD2 (6 bases). This CDR3 comprises 14 residues. Germline assignment: CDR1 GTSNPN and CDR2 SVGIG (reference sequence). Trimming stripped 1 base from V and 5 bases from J, with 14 bases between.

The chain is built from TRBV5-1 and TRBJ1-1, with TRBD1 identical over 9 bases. V trimming: 4 bases; J trimming: 1 base; junction bases outside the gene matches: 5. CDR3 size: 15 residues. The germline V gene has CDR1 SGHRS and CDR2 YFSETQ. CDR3 coding DNA: TGCGCCAGCAGCGAACAGGGGGCAAAGAACACTGAAGCTTTCTTT. Translation gives CASSEQGAKNTEAFF.

The chain employs TRBV2 and TRBJ1-5, with TRBD1 matching over 9 bases. The CDR3 has 17 residues. V dropped 4 bases and J dropped 3; count of bases not matched to a gene: 10. Germline V gene sequence: CDR1 SNHLY, CDR2 FYNNEI. CDR3 amino acids: CASSAPGQGDPNQPQHF. CDR3 DNA sequence: TGTGCCAGCAGTGCTCCGGGACAGGGAGATCCCAATCAGCCCCAGCATTTT. The full variable domain, completed using reference TRBV2 and TRBJ1-5, is EPEVTQTPSHQVTQMGQEVILRCVPISNHLYFYWYRQILGQKVEFLVSFYNNEISEKSEIFDDQFSVERPDGSNFTLKIRSTKLEDSAMYFCASSAPGQGDPNQPQHFGDGTRLSIL.

The gene calls are TRBV7-9 and TRBJ2-1; TRBD1 or TRBD2 may be the D gene (6 bases each). The ends were cut back, 2 bases at V and 8 bases at J, with 13 bases in the middle. In germline, CDR1 is SEHNR, CDR2 FQNEAQ (reference sequence). This CDR3 contains 14 residues. CDR3 amino acids: CASSLRGGPDEQFF. The CDR3 coding sequence is TGTGCCAGCAGCTTAAGAGGGGGGCCCGATGAGCAGTTCTTC.

This chain connects TRBV5-8 to TRBJ1-1; possibly TRBD1 for D (6 bases). V gave up 5 bases and J gave up 2 bases, with 16 bases separating them. Germline V lookup: CDR1 SGHTS, CDR2 YDEGEE. The CDR3 length is 15 residues. The CDR3 DNA follows: TGTGCCAGCAGACCCTGGGGGGCGGGAAACACTGAAGCTTTCTTT. Translating it yields CASRPWGAGNTEAFF. The whole variable domain, filled in from reference TRBV5-8 and TRBJ1-1, reads EAGVTQSPTHLIKTRGQQATLRCSPISGHTSVYWYQQALGLGLQFLLWYDEGEERNRGNFPPRFSGRQFPNYSSELNVNALELEDSALYLCASRPWGAGNTEAFFGQGTRLTVV.

This chain uses TRBV10-2 with TRBJ2-1; the match to TRBD2 covers 8 bases. The J segment lost 0 bases and the V segment lost 7 bases, leaving 2 bases of the junction unmatched. Germline-derived CDR1 and CDR2 are WSHSY and SAAADI. The CDR3 consists of 14 residues. The CDR3 loop reads CASTRGGSYNEQFF. The CDR3 DNA sequence: TGCGCCAGCACTCGGGGGGGCTCCTACAATGAGCAGTTCTTC.

This clone turned up a few times. V and J are TRBV30 and TRBJ1-5; TRBD1 is a possible D gene (6 bases). Trimming removed 1 base from V and 9 bases from J, with 13 bases in between. The germline V gene has CDR1 GTSNPN and CDR2 SVGIG (reference sequence). This CDR3 has 13 residues. Written as DNA, the CDR3 is TGTGCCTGGAGTGAAACAGGGACCGGGCCCCAGCATTTT. Its protein product is CAWSETGTGPQHF. Filled out from reference TRBV30 and TRBJ1-5, the complete variable domain reads SQTIHQWPATLVQPVGSPLSLECTVEGTSNPNLYWYRQAAGRGLQLLFYSVGIGQISSEVPQNLSASRPQDRQFILSSKKLLLSDSGFYLCAWSETGTGPQHFGDGTRLSIL.

The rearrangement uses TRBV12-5 and TRBJ1-5; D uncertain. V was pared by 6 bases and J by 0 bases, with 12 bases between. Germline V CDR1 and CDR2: LGHNT, FRNRAP. CDR3 size: 15 residues. The CDR3 here is CASGRQVTSNQPQHF. The CDR3 DNA follows: TGTGCTAGTGGCCGCCAAGTCACTAGCAATCAGCCCCAGCATTTT.

Points on this clone: Other DNA sequences in this sample translate to the same CDR3. The rearrangement joins TRBV10-3 to TRBJ2-7, with a weak D call TRBD1 (5 bases). This CDR3 has 12 amino acids. The germline V gene encodes CDR1 ENHRY and CDR2 SYGVKD. Trimming took 6 bases from V and 1 from J, leaving 7 bases between them. This chain's CDR3 is CAIRGASYEQYF. The CDR3 region has the DNA TGTGCCATCAGAGGGGCTTCCTACGAGCAGTACTTC.